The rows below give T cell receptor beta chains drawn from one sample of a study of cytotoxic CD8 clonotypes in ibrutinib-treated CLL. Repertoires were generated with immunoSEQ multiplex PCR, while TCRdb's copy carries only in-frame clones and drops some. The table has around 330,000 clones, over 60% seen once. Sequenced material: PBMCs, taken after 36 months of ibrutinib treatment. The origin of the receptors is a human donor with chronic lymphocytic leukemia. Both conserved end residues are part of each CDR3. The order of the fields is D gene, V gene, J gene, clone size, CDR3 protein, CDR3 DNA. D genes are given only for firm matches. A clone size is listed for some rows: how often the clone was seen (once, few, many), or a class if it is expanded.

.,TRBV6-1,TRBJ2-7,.,CASKDSSYEQYF,TGTGCCAGCAAGGACAGCTCCTACGAGCAGTACTTC
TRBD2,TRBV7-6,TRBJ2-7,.,CASSWTGLAGGEQYF,TGTGCCAGCAGTTGGACGGGACTAGCGGGAGGCGAGCAGTACTTC
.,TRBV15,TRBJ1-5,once,CATRKNLDTNQPQHF,TGTGCCACCAGGAAAAATTTGGACACCAATCAGCCCCAGCATTTT
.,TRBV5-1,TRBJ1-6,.,CASSPQMDGSSYNSPLHF,TGCGCCAGCAGCCCTCAAATGGACGGGAGCTCCTATAATTCACCCCTCCACTTT
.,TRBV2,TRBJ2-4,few,CASSEVGSGAKNIQYF,TGTGCCAGCAGTGAAGTTGGGTCAGGGGCCAAAAACATTCAGTACTTC
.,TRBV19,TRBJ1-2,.,CASTPRGRGYGYTF,TGTGCCAGTACCCCTCGGGGGCGCGGCTATGGCTACACCTTC
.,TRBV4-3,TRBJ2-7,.,CASSPQARSYEQYF,TGCGCCAGCAGCCCGCAGGCTCGCTCCTACGAGCAGTACTTC
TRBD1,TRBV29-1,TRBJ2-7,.,CSVGTGGAYEQYF,TGCAGCGTCGGGACAGGGGGCGCCTACGAGCAGTACTTC
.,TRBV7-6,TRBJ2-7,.,CASSLENEQYF,TGTGCCAGCAGCTTGGAAAACGAGCAGTACTTC
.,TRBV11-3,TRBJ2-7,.,CASSLGWGEDYEQYF,TGTGCCAGCAGCTTAGGGTGGGGGGAGGACTACGAGCAGTACTTC
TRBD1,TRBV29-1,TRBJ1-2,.,CSVERQGELNGYTF,TGCAGCGTTGAAAGACAGGGGGAATTAAATGGCTACACCTTC
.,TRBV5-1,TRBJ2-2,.,CASSLAHLSRELFF,TGCGCCAGCAGCTTGGCCCACCTCTCGCGGGAGCTGTTTTTT
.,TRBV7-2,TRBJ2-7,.,CASSWTPTGSYEQYF,TGTGCCAGCAGCTGGACCCCCACAGGGTCCTACGAGCAGTACTTC
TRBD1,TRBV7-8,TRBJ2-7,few,CASSLAWTGDAEQYF,TGTGCCAGCAGCTTAGCGTGGACAGGGGACGCCGAGCAGTACTTC
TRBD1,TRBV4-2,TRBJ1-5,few,CASSQGQGRSNQPQHF,TGTGCCAGCAGCCAGGGACAGGGAAGGAGCAATCAGCCCCAGCATTTT
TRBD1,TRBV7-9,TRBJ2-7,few,CASSRRDRGYEQYF,TGTGCCAGCAGCCGGCGGGACAGGGGTTACGAGCAGTACTTC
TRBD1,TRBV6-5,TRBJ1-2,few,CASIGTGRYGYGYTF,TGTGCCAGCATCGGGACAGGGCGATACGGCTATGGCTACACCTTC
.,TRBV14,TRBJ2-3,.,CASSQEIGVETQYF,TGTGCCAGCAGCCAAGAAATAGGGGTAGAAACGCAGTATTTT
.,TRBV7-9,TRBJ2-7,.,CASTLTGLGEQYF,TGTGCCAGCACCCTAACGGGGTTGGGAGAGCAGTACTTC
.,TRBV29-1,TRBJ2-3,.,CSVDLGGFSDTQYF,TGCAGCGTTGACCTCGGGGGATTCTCAGATACGCAGTATTTT
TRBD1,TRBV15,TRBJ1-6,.,CATSREGQGASPLHF,TGTGCCACCAGCAGAGAGGGACAGGGGGCCTCACCCCTCCACTTT
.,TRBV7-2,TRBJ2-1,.,CASSPTRLVRNEQFF,TGTGCCAGCAGCCCAACAAGACTAGTTCGAAATGAGCAGTTCTTC
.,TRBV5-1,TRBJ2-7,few,CASSLAGLNYEQYF,TGCGCCAGCAGCTTGGCGGGACTCAACTACGAGCAGTACTTC
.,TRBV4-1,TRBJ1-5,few,CASSQEGVRSNQPQHF,TGCGCCAGCAGCCAAGAAGGAGTAAGGAGCAATCAGCCCCAGCATTTT
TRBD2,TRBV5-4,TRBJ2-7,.,CASSPRLLAGAYEQYF,TGTGCCAGCAGCCCCCGGCTATTAGCGGGAGCTTACGAGCAGTACTTC
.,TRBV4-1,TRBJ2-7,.,CASSQFGHPRISHEQYF,TGCGCCAGCAGCCAGTTCGGACACCCAAGGATTAGCCACGAGCAGTACTTC
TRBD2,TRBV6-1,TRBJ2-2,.,CASSTSGNTGELFF,TGTGCCAGCAGTACTAGCGGTAACACCGGGGAGCTGTTTTTT
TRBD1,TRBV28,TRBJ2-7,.,CASSLGTGSSYEQYF,TGTGCCAGCAGTTTAGGGACAGGGAGCTCCTACGAGCAGTACTTC
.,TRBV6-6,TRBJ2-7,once,CASGEGRYEQYF,TGTGCCTCAGGGGAGGGGAGGTACGAGCAGTACTTC
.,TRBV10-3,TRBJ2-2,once,CAIRDYLNTGELFF,TGTGCCATCAGGGACTACCTGAACACCGGGGAGCTGTTTTTT
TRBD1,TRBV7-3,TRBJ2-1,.,CASSTGTGGRYYEQFF,TGTGCCAGCAGCACAGGGACAGGTGGTCGTTACTATGAGCAGTTCTTC
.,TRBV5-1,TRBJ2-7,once,CASSPQLGLYEQYF,TGCGCCAGCAGCCCCCAGCTGGGCCTATACGAGCAGTACTTC
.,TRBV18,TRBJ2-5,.,CASSRKQTSGGTYQETQYF,TGTGCCAGCTCACGCAAACAAACCTCAGGGGGGACGTACCAAGAGACCCAGTACTTC
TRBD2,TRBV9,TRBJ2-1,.,CASNRAGEPYNEQFF,TGTGCCAGCAATCGGGCGGGGGAGCCATACAATGAGCAGTTCTTC
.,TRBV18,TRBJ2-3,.,CASSPVRENIDTQYF,TGTGCCAGCTCACCAGTCCGGGAGAACATAGATACGCAGTATTTT